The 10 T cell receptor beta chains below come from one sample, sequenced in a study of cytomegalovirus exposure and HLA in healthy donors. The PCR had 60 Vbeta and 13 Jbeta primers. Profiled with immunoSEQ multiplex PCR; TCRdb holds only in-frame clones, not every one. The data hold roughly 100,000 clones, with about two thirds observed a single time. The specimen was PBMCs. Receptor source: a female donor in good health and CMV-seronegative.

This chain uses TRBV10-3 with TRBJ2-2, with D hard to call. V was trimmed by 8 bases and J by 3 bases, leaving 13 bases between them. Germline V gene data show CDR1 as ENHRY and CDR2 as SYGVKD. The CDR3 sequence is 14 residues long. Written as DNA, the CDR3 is TGTGCCATCTCCCGCTTAGGAGACACCGGGGAGCTGTTTTTT. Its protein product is CAISRLGDTGELFF.

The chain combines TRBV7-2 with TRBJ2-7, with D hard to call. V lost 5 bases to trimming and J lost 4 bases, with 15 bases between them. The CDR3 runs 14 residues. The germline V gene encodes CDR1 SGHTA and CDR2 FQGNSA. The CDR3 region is CASSPGILPYEQYF. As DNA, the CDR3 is TGTGCCAGCAGCCCCGGTATCTTGCCTTACGAGCAGTACTTC.

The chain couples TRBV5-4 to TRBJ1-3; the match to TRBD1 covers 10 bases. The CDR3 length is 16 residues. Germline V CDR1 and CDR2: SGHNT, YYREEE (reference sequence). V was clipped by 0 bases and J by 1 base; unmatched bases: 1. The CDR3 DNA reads TGTGCCAGCAGCTTGGTGGGACAGGGGTCTGGAAACACCATATATTTT. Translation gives CASSLVGQGSGNTIYF.

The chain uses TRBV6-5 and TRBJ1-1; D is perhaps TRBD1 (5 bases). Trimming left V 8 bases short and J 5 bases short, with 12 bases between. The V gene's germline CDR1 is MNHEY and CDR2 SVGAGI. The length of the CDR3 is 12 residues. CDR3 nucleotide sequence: TGTGCCAGCCGAATGGGGGGTACTGAAGCTTTCTTT. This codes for CASRMGGTEAFF.

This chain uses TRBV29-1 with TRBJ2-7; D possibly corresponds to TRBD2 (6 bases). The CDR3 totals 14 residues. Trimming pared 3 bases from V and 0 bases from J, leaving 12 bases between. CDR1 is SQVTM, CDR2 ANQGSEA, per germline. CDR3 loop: CSVDGDGSSYEQYF. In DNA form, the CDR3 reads TGCAGCGTTGATGGGGACGGGAGCTCCTACGAGCAGTACTTC.

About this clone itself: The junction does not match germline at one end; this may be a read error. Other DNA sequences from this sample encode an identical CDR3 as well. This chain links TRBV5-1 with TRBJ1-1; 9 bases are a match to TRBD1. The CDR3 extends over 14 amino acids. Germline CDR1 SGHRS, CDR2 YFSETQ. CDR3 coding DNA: TGCGCCAGCAGCTGGACAGGGGACGACACTGAAGCCTTCTTT. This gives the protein CASSWTGDDTEAFF.

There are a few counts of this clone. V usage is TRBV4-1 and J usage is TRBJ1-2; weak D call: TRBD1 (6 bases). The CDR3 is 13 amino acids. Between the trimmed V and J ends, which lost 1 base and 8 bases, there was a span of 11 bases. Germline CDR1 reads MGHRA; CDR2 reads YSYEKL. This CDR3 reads CASSQAETGGYTF. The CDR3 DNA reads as TGCGCCAGCAGCCAAGCGGAGACAGGAGGCTACACCTTC.

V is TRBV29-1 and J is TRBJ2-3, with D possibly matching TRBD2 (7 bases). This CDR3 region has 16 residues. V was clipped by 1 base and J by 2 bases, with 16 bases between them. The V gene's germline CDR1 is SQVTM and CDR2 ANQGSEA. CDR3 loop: CSVEVGWGGPTDTQYF. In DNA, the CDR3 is TGCAGCGTTGAAGTCGGGTGGGGGGGGCCCACAGATACGCAGTATTTT.

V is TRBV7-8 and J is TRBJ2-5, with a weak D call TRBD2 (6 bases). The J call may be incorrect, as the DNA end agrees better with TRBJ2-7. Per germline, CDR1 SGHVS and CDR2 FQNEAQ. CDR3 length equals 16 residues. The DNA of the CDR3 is TGTGCCAGCAGCTTAGATGAGGGTCCGGGGGTCTACGAGCAGTACTTC. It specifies CASSLDEGPGVYEQYF.

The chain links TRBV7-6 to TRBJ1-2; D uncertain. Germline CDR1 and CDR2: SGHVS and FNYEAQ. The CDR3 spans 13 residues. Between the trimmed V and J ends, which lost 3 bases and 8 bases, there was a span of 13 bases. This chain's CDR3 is CASSFLRKRGYTF. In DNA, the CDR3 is TGTGCCAGCAGCTTTTTGAGGAAAAGGGGCTACACCTTC.